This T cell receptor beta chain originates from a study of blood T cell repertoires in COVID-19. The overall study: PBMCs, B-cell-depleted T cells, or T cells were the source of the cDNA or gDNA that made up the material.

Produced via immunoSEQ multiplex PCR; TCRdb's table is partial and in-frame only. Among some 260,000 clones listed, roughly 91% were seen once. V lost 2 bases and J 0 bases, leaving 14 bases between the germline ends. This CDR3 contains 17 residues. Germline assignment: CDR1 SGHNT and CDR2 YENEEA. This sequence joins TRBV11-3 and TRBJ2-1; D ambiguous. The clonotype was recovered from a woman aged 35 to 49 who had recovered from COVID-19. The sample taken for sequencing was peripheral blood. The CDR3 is CASSLSAGPSSYNEQFF. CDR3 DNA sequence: TGTGCCAGCAGCTTATCAGCTGGGCCGAGCTCCTACAATGAGCAGTTCTTC.